Below are 32 T cell receptor beta chains sequenced from a single sample in a study of Tregs in tolerant kidney transplant recipients. The table came from immunoSEQ multiplex PCR; TCRdb's copy has only in-frame clones and leaves some out. The sample has around 74,000 clones; approximately 98% are singletons. This specimen consisted of CD4+ T cells from blood, obtained before the transplant. The receptors were sampled from a human donor who received a combined kidney and bone marrow transplant.

This chain uses TRBV5-8 with TRBJ2-1; 9 bases map to TRBD1. V dropped 2 bases and J dropped 0; count of bases not matched to a gene: 6. Germline lookup yields CDR1 SGHTS and CDR2 YDEGEE. This CDR3 is 17 amino acids long. The CDR3 nucleotides read TGTGCCAGCAGCTTAAGGACAGGGGAAAGCTCCTACAATGAGCAGTTCTTC. Its protein product is CASSLRTGESSYNEQFF.

V is TRBV7-3 and J is TRBJ2-1; TRBD1 matches 7 bases. Germline lookup yields CDR1 SGHTA and CDR2 FQGTGA. Unmatched junction bases numbered 2, after V lost 3 bases and J lost 0 bases. The CDR3 is 15 residues long. The CDR3 sequence: CASSFRGSSYNEQFF. The CDR3 nucleotides are TGTGCCAGCAGCTTCAGGGGGTCCTCCTACAATGAGCAGTTCTTC.

This chain connects TRBV20-1 to TRBJ2-7; no clear D gene. The CDR3 runs to 10 residues. The germline gives CDR1 DFQATT, CDR2 SNEGSKA (reference sequence). Trimming stripped 6 bases from V and 3 bases from J, with 6 bases between. The CDR3 here is CSAYDYEQYF. The CDR3 DNA sequence: TGCAGTGCCTATGACTACGAGCAGTACTTC.

The V gene is TRBV7-9, the J gene TRBJ1-2, with D possibly TRBD1 on 6 matching bases. Trimming shortened V by 3 bases and J by 1 base, and 21 bases separated the two germline ends. Per the germline V gene, CDR1 is SEHNR and CDR2 is FQNEAQ (reference sequence). This CDR3 is 18 amino acids long. The CDR3 spells CASSFYQDSLKGNYGYTF. The CDR3 bases are TGTGCCAGCAGCTTCTACCAGGACAGTCTAAAGGGTAACTATGGCTACACCTTC.

V is TRBV19 and J is TRBJ2-2; 11 nucleotides align to TRBD2. The germline V gene has CDR1 LNHDA and CDR2 SQIVND (reference sequence). This CDR3 contains 14 residues. The J segment lost 5 bases and the V segment lost 10 bases, leaving 6 bases of the junction unmatched. The CDR3, as DNA: TGTGCCACTAGACTAGCGGGAACAACCGGGGAGCTGTTTTTT. Encoded protein: CATRLAGTTGELFF.

In this sample, this clone turned up once. The chain joins TRBV2 to TRBJ1-1; 8 nucleotides line up with TRBD1. Germline V gene lookup returns CDR1 SNHLY and CDR2 FYNNEI. CDR3 length equals 14 residues. J gave up 1 base and V 6 bases, and 4 bases lay outside the gene matches. This CDR3 is CASSDGQGNTEAFF. For the CDR3, the DNA is TGTGCCAGCAGCGACGGACAGGGGAACACTGAAGCTTTCTTT.

The chain has TRBV6-1 and TRBJ2-7; 7 bases are a match to TRBD2. V lost 2 bases to trimming and J lost 2 bases; unmatched junction nucleotides: 6. The CDR3 spans 15 residues. The germline V gene has CDR1 MNHNS and CDR2 SASEGT. The CDR3 bases are TGTGCCAGCAGTGAAATATCGGGGGGACCCTACGAGCAGTACTTC. Translation gives CASSEISGGPYEQYF.

The chain joins TRBV5-4 to TRBJ1-1; the match to TRBD1 covers 7 bases. Trimming took 3 bases from V and 5 from J; bases not matched to a gene: 4. The germline V gene encodes CDR1 SGHNT and CDR2 YYREEE (reference sequence). The CDR3 is made up of 13 amino acids. CDR3 loop: CASSSLTGTEAFF. The CDR3 nucleotides are TGTGCCAGCAGCTCTCTGACAGGGACTGAAGCTTTCTTT.

This rearrangement joins TRBV7-3 to TRBJ1-6; 8 nucleotides line up with TRBD1. V shed 6 bases, J shed 8 bases, and the junction held 9 bases outside the gene matches. This CDR3 has 15 residues. Germline-derived CDR1 and CDR2 are SGHTA and FQGTGA. As DNA, the CDR3 is TGTGCCAGCAGTCGCGGTCAGGGGGCAGATTCACCCCTCCACTTT. Its protein is CASSRGQGADSPLHF.

The V gene is TRBV19, the J gene TRBJ1-1, with unresolved D. Germline lookup yields CDR1 LNHDA and CDR2 SQIVND (reference sequence). V dropped 5 bases and J dropped 1 base, with 14 bases sitting between them. The CDR3 sequence is 15 residues long. The CDR3 region is CASSPVGRGNTEAFF. CDR3 DNA: TGTGCCAGTAGTCCAGTCGGGAGAGGGAACACTGAAGCTTTCTTT.

This rearrangement joins TRBV20-1 to TRBJ1-3; D ambiguous. The V gene's germline CDR1 is DFQATT and CDR2 SNEGSKA (reference sequence). Trimming pared 5 bases from V and 4 bases from J, leaving 6 bases between. The CDR3 length is 11 residues. DNA for the CDR3: TGCAGTGCTCCTCAGGGAAACACCATATATTTT. Residues: CSAPQGNTIYF.

The V call is TRBV11-3, the J call TRBJ1-1; unclear D gene. From germline, CDR1 is SGHNT and CDR2 YENEEA. The CDR3 is made up of 13 amino acids. Trimming took off 2 bases at V and 6 bases at J, with 10 bases between the two ends. The CDR3 loop reads CASSLFGGSEAFF. Here the CDR3 DNA reads TGTGCCAGCAGCTTATTTGGAGGGTCTGAAGCTTTCTTT. Full variable domain (remainder filled in from reference TRBV11-3 and TRBJ1-1): EAGVVQSPRYKIIEKKQPVAFWCNPISGHNTLYWYLQNLGQGPELLIRYENEEAVDDSQLPKDRFSAERLKGVDSTLKIQPAELGDSAVYLCASSLFGGSEAFFGQGTRLTVV.

The chain employs TRBV30 and TRBJ1-4; TRBD1 might be the D (5 bases). The CDR3 runs 13 residues. V lost 3 bases, J lost 6 bases, and 11 bases lay in between. Germline CDR1 is GTSNPN and CDR2 is SVGIG (reference sequence). Here the CDR3 DNA reads TGTGCCTGGAGGGGCAGGGTTTATGAAAAACTGTTTTTT. Encoded protein: CAWRGRVYEKLFF.

This sequence joins TRBV29-1 and TRBJ2-3; TRBD2 agrees at 7 bases. V lost 4 bases, J lost 4 bases, and 5 bases stayed unmatched. The CDR3 is 13 residues long. Germline assignment: CDR1 SQVTM and CDR2 ANQGSEA. CDR3 nucleotides: TGCAGCGTTGGAACTGCGGGAGCAGATACGCAGTATTTT. The encoded protein is CSVGTAGADTQYF.

The rearrangement uses TRBV9 and TRBJ2-2, with 7 positions matching TRBD2. The length of the CDR3 is 16 residues. Germline CDR1 SGDLS, CDR2 YYNGEE. V lost 4 bases, J lost 2 bases, and 8 bases stayed unmatched. In DNA form, the CDR3 reads TGTGCCAGCAGCTGGCGTCTAGCGGAAAACACCGGGGAGCTGTTTTTT. Translation gives CASSWRLAENTGELFF.

V gene TRBV15 combines with J gene TRBJ2-1, with D perhaps matching TRBD1 (6 bases). Germline V gene lookup returns CDR1 LNHNV and CDR2 YYDKDF (reference sequence). This CDR3 has 15 amino acids. V was shortened by 4 bases and J by 10 bases, with 20 bases between the two germline ends. The CDR3 bases are TGTGCCACCAGCACACGGACAGTCGGTCCCTCGGAGCAGTTCTTC. Its protein is CATSTRTVGPSEQFF. Based on the CDR3 plus reference TRBV15 and TRBJ2-1, the full variable domain is DAMVIQNPRYQVTQFGKPVTLSCSQTLNHNVMYWYQQKSSQAPKLLFHYYDKDFNNEADTPDNFQSRRPNTSFCFLDIRSPGLGDTAMYLCATSTRTVGPSEQFFGPGTRLTVL.

This chain connects TRBV13 to TRBJ2-3; a possible D gene is TRBD2 (5 bases). The germline CDR1 and CDR2 sequences are PRHDT and FYEKMQ (reference sequence). CDR3 length equals 13 residues. The V end lost 5 bases, the J end lost 3 bases, and 9 bases lay between the germline ends. CDR3: CASSAEGTDTQYF. The CDR3 DNA sequence: TGTGCCAGCAGCGCCGAGGGAACAGATACGCAGTATTTT.

The V and J genes are TRBV9 and TRBJ2-6; tentative D call: TRBD2 (6 bases). Per germline, CDR1 SGDLS and CDR2 YYNGEE. V was clipped by 0 bases and J by 3 bases, with 13 bases between them. This CDR3 is 17 amino acids long. The CDR3 spells CASSVGVREVGANVLTF. DNA of the CDR3: TGTGCCAGCAGCGTAGGGGTGCGGGAAGTTGGGGCCAACGTCCTGACTTTC.

V gene TRBV5-1 combines with J gene TRBJ2-1; 8 bases are shared with TRBD2. V lost 4 bases, J lost 6 bases, and 6 bases stayed unmatched. The CDR3 is 14 amino acids. CDR1 and CDR2 (germline): SGHRS, YFSETQ. CDR3 sequence: CASSGLGGVNEQFF. The CDR3 bases are TGCGCCAGCAGCGGTCTCGGGGGGGTCAATGAGCAGTTCTTC.

The CDR3 DNA reads TGTGCCTGGAGCGCAGGTCCAAATCAGCCCCAGCATTTT. This encodes CAWSAGPNQPQHF. The chain uses TRBV30 and TRBJ1-5; unclear D gene. CDR1 is GTSNPN, CDR2 SVGIG, per germline (reference sequence). The ends were cut back, 3 bases at V and 4 bases at J, with 10 bases in the middle. CDR3 size: 13 residues.

The V gene is TRBV28, the J gene TRBJ1-5; D possibly corresponds to TRBD1 (6 bases). Germline-derived CDR1 and CDR2 are MDHEN and SYDVKM. CDR3 length: 13 amino acids. V was clipped by 3 bases and J by 7 bases, with 10 bases between them. The chain's CDR3 is CASSFRGRQPQHF. The CDR3 nucleotides read TGTGCCAGCAGTTTCAGGGGACGGCAGCCCCAGCATTTT. The full variable domain, in which reference TRBV28 and TRBJ1-5 provide the parts outside the CDR3, is DVKVTQSSRYLVKRTGEKVFLECVQDMDHENMFWYRQDPGLGLRLIYFSYDVKMKEKGDIPEGYSVSREKKERFSLILESASTNQTSMYLCASSFRGRQPQHFGDGTRLSIL.

This sequence joins TRBV6-5 and TRBJ1-2; TRBD1 agrees at 7 bases. Germline V gene lookup returns CDR1 MNHEY and CDR2 SVGAGI. The CDR3 consists of 13 residues. V shed 5 bases and J 8 bases; nucleotides not matched to a gene: 8. CDR3 bases: TGTGCCAGCAGTCCTCGACAGGGAGGAGGCTACACCTTC. This gives the protein CASSPRQGGGYTF.

V gene TRBV29-1 combines with J gene TRBJ1-2; the D gene is possibly TRBD1 (5 bases). The CDR3 is 14 residues long. Trimming took 7 bases from V and 1 from J, leaving 16 bases between them. Germline lookup yields CDR1 SQVTM and CDR2 ANQGSEA. The CDR3 bases are TGCAGCGCCTTTGGGGGGGAAGATAACTATGGCTACACCTTC. Its protein product is CSAFGGEDNYGYTF.

The chain links TRBV7-9 to TRBJ2-1; 8 bases fit TRBD2. Germline loops: CDR1 SEHNR, CDR2 FQNEAQ (reference sequence). V gave up 4 bases and J gave up 5 bases; unmatched junction bases: 13. This CDR3 region has 17 residues. The CDR3 here is CASSSTARTSHHNEQFF. In DNA form, the CDR3 reads TGTGCCAGCAGCTCCACGGCTAGGACTAGCCACCACAATGAGCAGTTCTTC.

The chain couples TRBV28 to TRBJ1-1; D call uncertain. CDR3 length: 12 residues. The germline gives CDR1 MDHEN, CDR2 SYDVKM. V was cut by 4 bases and J by 10 bases, with 13 bases left in between. CDR3 amino acids: CASSSSTVGAFF. Written as DNA, the CDR3 is TGTGCCAGCAGTTCTTCTACAGTTGGAGCTTTCTTT.

This clone was seen just once. The chain carries TRBV5-1 and TRBJ2-1, with TRBD1 matching over 7 bases. Per the germline V gene, CDR1 is SGHRS and CDR2 is YFSETQ. The CDR3 consists of 11 residues. Trimming took 4 bases from V and 10 from J; bases not matched to a gene: 2. The CDR3 nucleotides read TGCGCCAGCAGCGCGGACAGGGAGCAGTTCTTC. Its translation is CASSADREQFF.

This clone was picked up one time. The rearrangement links TRBV30 to TRBJ1-2, with 7 bases aligning to TRBD1. CDR1 GTSNPN and CDR2 SVGIG come from the germline V gene (reference sequence). The V gene end was trimmed by 2 bases and the J gene end by 3 bases; junction bases not matched to a gene: 3. The CDR3 is 13 amino acids. CDR3 loop: CAWSPGTDYGYTF. The CDR3 nucleotides are TGTGCCTGGAGTCCCGGGACAGACTATGGCTACACCTTC.

The genes are TRBV19 and TRBJ1-3; D is possibly TRBD1 (5 bases). The V end lost 8 bases, the J end lost 3 bases, and 14 bases lay between the germline ends. Germline V lookup: CDR1 LNHDA, CDR2 SQIVND (reference sequence). This CDR3 region has 14 residues. CDR3 DNA: TGTGCCAGTTCCCTTAGGGGAAATGGAAACACCATATATTTT. It codes for CASSLRGNGNTIYF.

This chain links TRBV7-2 with TRBJ1-1; TRBD1 might be the D (6 bases). The CDR3 is made up of 18 amino acids. The V gene lost 2 bases and the J gene lost 0 bases, with 19 bases spanning the gap. In germline, CDR1 is SGHTA, CDR2 FQGNSA. The CDR3: CASSLQAGGLGMNTEAFF. In DNA, the CDR3 is TGTGCCAGCAGCTTACAGGCGGGGGGCTTGGGTATGAACACTGAAGCTTTCTTT.

The chain joins TRBV5-6 to TRBJ2-5; weak D call: TRBD2 (6 bases). The germline CDR1 and CDR2 sequences are SGHDT and YYEEEE. Trimming left V 1 base short and J 5 bases short, with 21 bases between. The CDR3 covers 17 residues. CDR3 DNA: TGTGCCAGCAGCTTGTATAGTGCAGGGAGGTTTTTGGAGACCCAGTACTTC. Its protein product is CASSLYSAGRFLETQYF.

The chain couples TRBV16 to TRBJ2-1; D may be TRBD2 (6 bases). CDR1 and CDR2 (germline): KGHSY, FQNENV. V was cut by 5 bases and J by 3 bases, with 14 bases left in between. This CDR3 region has 15 residues. The CDR3 bases are TGTGCCAGCAGCTTTAATAGGGAGGTCTACAATGAGCAGTTCTTC. Its protein product is CASSFNREVYNEQFF.

The V and J genes are TRBV11-2 and TRBJ2-7; TRBD1 matches 11 bases. The CDR3 runs 20 residues. The ends lost 0 bases at V and 0 bases at J; junction bases unmatched: 13. Germline CDR1 reads SGHAT; CDR2 reads FQNNGV. CDR3 residues: CASSLDRDRGTSLRSYEQYF. The CDR3 DNA sequence: TGTGCCAGCAGCTTAGACCGGGACAGGGGGACCTCACTACGCTCCTACGAGCAGTACTTC. The full variable domain, in which reference TRBV11-2 and TRBJ2-7 provide the parts outside the CDR3, is EAGVAQSPRYKIIEKRQSVAFWCNPISGHATLYWYQQILGQGPKLLIQFQNNGVVDDSQLPKDRFSAERLKGVDSTLKIQPAKLEDSAVYLCASSLDRDRGTSLRSYEQYFGPGTRLTVT.